These 2 T cell receptor beta chains originate from one sample sequenced in a study of T cell repertoires in aging, cancer and after chemotherapy. TRB rearrangements spanning V, D and J were amplified using mixed TRB-A/B primers. TCRdb reanalysed the multiplex PCR reads using MiXCR and keeps one entry per CDR3 protein. The sample consists of 2,400 or so distinct CDR3 sequences, around 22% of them appearing once. Peripheral blood genomic DNA, not sorted cells or RNA, was the template. The sequencing sample was made of blood. The source is a human donor with a blood cancer.

Details on this clonotype: With a much larger clone just one base away, this may be a read error. The gene calls are TRBV6-6 and TRBJ1-6, with D perhaps matching TRBD1 (5 bases). The CDR3 is 14 amino acids. Trimming shortened V by 5 bases and J by 9 bases, and 14 bases separated the two germline ends. The germline gives CDR1 MNHNY, CDR2 SVGAGI (reference sequence). CDR3 DNA: TGTGCCAGCAGTGAGGGGATAGGGGTTTCACCCCTCCACTTT. Its protein product is CASSEGIGVSPLHF.

In its sample, this clonotype ranks as medium-sized (0.01 to 0.1%). The J gene is TRBJ1-2, the V gene TRBV24-1; unclear D gene. The CDR3 runs 12 residues. The V end was cut by 5 bases, the J end by 7 bases, with 10 bases between. The germline gives CDR1 KGHDR, CDR2 SFDVKD. CDR3 sequence: CATSGVGSGYTF. CDR3 sequence (DNA): TGTGCCACCAGTGGAGTGGGGTCTGGCTACACCTTC.